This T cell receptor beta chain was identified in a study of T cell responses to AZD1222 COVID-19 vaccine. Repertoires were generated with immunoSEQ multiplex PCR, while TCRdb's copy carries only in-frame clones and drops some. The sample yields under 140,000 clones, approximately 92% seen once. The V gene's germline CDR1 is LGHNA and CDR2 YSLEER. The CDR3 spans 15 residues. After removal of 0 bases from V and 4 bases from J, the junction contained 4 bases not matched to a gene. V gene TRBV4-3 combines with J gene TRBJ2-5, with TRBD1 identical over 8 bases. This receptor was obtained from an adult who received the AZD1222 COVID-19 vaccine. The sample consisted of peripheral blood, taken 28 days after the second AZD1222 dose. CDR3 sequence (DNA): TGCGCCAGCAGCCAAGATCCCAGGGGGCCAGAGACCCAGTACTTC. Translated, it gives CASSQDPRGPETQYF.